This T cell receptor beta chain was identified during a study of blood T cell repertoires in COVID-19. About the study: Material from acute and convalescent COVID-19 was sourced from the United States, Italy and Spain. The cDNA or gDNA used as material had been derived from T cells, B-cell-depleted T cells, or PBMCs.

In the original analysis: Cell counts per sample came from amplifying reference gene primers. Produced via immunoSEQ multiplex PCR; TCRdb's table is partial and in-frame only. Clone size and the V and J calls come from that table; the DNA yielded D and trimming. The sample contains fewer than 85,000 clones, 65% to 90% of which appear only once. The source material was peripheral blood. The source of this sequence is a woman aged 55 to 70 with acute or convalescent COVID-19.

The chain's CDR3 is CASSPTSNYGYTF. As DNA, the CDR3 is TGTGCCAGTAGTCCAACATCTAACTATGGCTACACCTTC. The J gene is TRBJ1-2, the V gene TRBV19; D gene ambiguous. The CDR3 totals 13 residues. The ends were cut back, 5 bases at V and 0 bases at J, with 7 bases in the middle. Germline V gene lookup returns CDR1 LNHDA and CDR2 SQIVND (reference sequence).